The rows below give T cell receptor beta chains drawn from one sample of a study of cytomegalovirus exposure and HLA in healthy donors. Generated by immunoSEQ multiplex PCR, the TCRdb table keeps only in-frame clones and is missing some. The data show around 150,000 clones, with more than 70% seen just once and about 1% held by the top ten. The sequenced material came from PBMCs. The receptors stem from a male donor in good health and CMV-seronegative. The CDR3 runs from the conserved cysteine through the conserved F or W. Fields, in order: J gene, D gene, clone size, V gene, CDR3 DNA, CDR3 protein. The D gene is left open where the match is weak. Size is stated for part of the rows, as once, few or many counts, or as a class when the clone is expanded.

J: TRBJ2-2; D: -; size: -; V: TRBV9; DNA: TGTGCCAGCAGCGTAGAGTACAGGGCCGGGGAGCTGTTTTTT; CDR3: CASSVEYRAGELFF
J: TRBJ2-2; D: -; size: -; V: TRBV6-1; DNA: TGTGCCAGCAGTGAAGGAGGTCGGAGGGGCGGGGAGCTGTTTTTT; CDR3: CASSEGGRRGGELFF
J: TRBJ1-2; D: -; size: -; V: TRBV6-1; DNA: TGTGCCAGCAGTGAAGGGGGCGCGCGAGGCTACACCTTC; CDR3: CASSEGGARGYTF
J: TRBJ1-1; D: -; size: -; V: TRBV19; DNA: TGTGCCAGTAGTAGGTGGGGGCAGGAGAACACTGAAGCTTTCTTT; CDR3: CASSRWGQENTEAFF
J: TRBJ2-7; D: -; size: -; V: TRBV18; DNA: TGTGCCAGCTCACTTACGGGACACCACTACGAGCAGTACTTC; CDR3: CASSLTGHHYEQYF
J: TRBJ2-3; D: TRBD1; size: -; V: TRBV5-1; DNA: TGCGCCAGCAGCCCGACAGGGGAAAGCACAGATACGCAGTATTTT; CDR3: CASSPTGESTDTQYF
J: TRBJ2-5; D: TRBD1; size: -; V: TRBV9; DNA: TGTGCCAGCAGCGTAGCTGGACAGGGGGTCGGAGAGACCCAGTACTTC; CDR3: CASSVAGQGVGETQYF
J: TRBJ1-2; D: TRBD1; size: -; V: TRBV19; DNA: TGTGCCAGTAACAACAGGGGGGCTAACTATGGCTACACCTTC; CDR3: CASNNRGANYGYTF
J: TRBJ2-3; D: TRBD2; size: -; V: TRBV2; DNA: TGTGCCGGCAGTGGACTAGCGGCTGGAGGGGATACGCAGTATTTT; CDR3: CAGSGLAAGGDTQYF
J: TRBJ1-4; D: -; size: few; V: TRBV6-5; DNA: TGTGCCAGCAGGTCCCAAGAAAAACTGTTTTTT; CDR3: CASRSQEKLFF
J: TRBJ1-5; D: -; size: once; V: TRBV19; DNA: TGTGCCTCAAGTACGGGGCAGGGGAATCAGCCCCAGCATTTT; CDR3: CASSTGQGNQPQHF
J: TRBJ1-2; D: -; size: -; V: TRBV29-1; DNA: TGCAGCGTTGAGAGGTTAAACTATGGCTACACCTTC; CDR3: CSVERLNYGYTF
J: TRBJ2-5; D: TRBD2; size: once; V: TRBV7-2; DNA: TGTGCCAGCAGCTTAAATGGAGCGGGGGGGCTAGGGACCCAGTACTTC; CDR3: CASSLNGAGGLGTQYF
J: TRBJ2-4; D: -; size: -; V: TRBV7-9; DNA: TGTGCCAGCAGCTTAGAGCATGGTAGACTAGCCAAAAACATTCAGTACTTC; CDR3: CASSLEHGRLAKNIQYF
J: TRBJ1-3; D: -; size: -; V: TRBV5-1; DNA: TGCGCCAGCAGCTTGAAAGCCCTCCTCTCTGGAAACACCATATATTTT; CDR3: CASSLKALLSGNTIYF
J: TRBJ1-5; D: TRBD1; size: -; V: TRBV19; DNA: TGTGCCAGTAGTCACGACAGGGATCAGCCCCAGCATTTT; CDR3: CASSHDRDQPQHF
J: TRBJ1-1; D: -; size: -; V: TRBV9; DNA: TGTGCCAGCAGCGTCCAGGGGAGTGGCGTGAACACTGAAGCTTTCTTT; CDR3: CASSVQGSGVNTEAFF
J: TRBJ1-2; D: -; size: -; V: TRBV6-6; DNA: TGTGCCAGCACCAAAAGTGCTTCGGGCTATGGCTACACCTTC; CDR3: CASTKSASGYGYTF
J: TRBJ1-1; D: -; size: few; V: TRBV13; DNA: TGTGCCAGCAGCTCGGTGTCTGAAGCTTTCTTT; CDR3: CASSSVSEAFF
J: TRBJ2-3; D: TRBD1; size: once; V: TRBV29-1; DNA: TGCAGCGTTGAAGATCGACAGGGTACGCAGTATTTT; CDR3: CSVEDRQGTQYF
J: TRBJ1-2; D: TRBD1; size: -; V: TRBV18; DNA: TGTGCCAGCTCACCGACAGGGGTGGGGCATGGCTACACCTTC; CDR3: CASSPTGVGHGYTF
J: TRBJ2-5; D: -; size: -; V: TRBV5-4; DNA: TGTGCCAGCAGCTTTCCCGGGATAAAAGAGACCCAGTACTTC; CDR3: CASSFPGIKETQYF
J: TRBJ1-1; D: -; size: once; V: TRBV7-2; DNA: TGTGCCAGCAGCTTAGCACAGGGCCTAAACACTGAAGCTTTCTTT; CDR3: CASSLAQGLNTEAFF
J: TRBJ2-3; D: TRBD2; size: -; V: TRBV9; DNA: TGTGCCAGCAGCGTAGTAGGTAGCGGGGTTTCTAGCACAGATACGCAGTATTTT; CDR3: CASSVVGSGVSSTDTQYF
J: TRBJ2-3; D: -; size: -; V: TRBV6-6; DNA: TGTGCCAGCAGTTACCGGAGAGGGGATACGCAGTATTTT; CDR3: CASSYRRGDTQYF
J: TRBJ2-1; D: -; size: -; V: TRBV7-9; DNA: TGTGCCAGCAGCTTATTTGTCAGGGAAGCCCCCAATGAGCAGTTCTTC; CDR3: CASSLFVREAPNEQFF
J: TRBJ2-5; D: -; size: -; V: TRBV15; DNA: TGTGCCACCAGCGGCTGGGACTCAGAGACCCAGTACTTC; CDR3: CATSGWDSETQYF
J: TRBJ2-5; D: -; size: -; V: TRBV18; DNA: TGTGCCAGCTCACCATTGGACCGGGGTGGGAAGAAGACCCAGTACTTC; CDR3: CASSPLDRGGKKTQYF
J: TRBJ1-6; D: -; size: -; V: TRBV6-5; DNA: TGTGCCAGCAGTCCCGGGGGGGTCGGAAATTCACCCCTCCACTTT; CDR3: CASSPGGVGNSPLHF
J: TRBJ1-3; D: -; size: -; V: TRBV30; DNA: TGTGCCTGGAGGGGGGGGCTGCACAGTACTGGAAACACCATATATTTT; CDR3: CAWRGGLHSTGNTIYF
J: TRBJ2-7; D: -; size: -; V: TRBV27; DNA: TGTGCCAGCAGTTCCGCTAACTCCTACGAGCAGTACTTC; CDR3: CASSSANSYEQYF
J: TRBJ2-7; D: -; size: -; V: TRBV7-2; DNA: TGTGCCAGCAGCTTAAGAGGGGGGCAGGGGGCCTACGAGCAGTACTTC; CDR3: CASSLRGGQGAYEQYF
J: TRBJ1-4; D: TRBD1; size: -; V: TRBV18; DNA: TGTGCCAGCTCACCAGACAGGGAAACTAATGAAAAACTGTTTTTT; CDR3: CASSPDRETNEKLFF
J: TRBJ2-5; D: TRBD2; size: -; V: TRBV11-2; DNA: TGTGCCAGCAGCTTAGGGTGGTGGGCGGGGGGCCAAGAGACCCAGTACTTC; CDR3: CASSLGWWAGGQETQYF
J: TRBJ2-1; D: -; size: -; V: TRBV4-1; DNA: TGCGCCAGCAGCCAACAAGCGTTCGCCTACAATGAGCAGTTCTTC; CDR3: CASSQQAFAYNEQFF
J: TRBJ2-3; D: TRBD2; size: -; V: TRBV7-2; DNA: TGTGCCAGCAGCCGAACTAGCGGAGGGGATACGCAGTATTTT; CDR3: CASSRTSGGDTQYF
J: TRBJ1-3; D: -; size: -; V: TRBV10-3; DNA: TGTGCCATCAGTGCGGACTCCGGGACACGAGATTCTGGAAACACCATATATTTT; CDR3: CAISADSGTRDSGNTIYF
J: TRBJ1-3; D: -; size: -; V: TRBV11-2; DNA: TGTGCCAGCAGCTTAGATGGCAGCTCTGGAAACACCATATATTTT; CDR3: CASSLDGSSGNTIYF
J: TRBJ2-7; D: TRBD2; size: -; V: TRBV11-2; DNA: TGTGCCAGCAGGAAAACCGGGACTAGCGGGGGGGCGGGAGAGCAGTACTTC; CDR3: CASRKTGTSGGAGEQYF
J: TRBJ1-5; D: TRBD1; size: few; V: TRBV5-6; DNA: TGTGCCAGCAGCCCCTGGGACAGGCGGGACCAGCCCCAGCATTTT; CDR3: CASSPWDRRDQPQHF
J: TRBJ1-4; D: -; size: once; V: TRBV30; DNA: TGTGCCTGGGCGTCGGGAACCGGGACACGTAATGAAAAACTGTTTTTT; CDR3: CAWASGTGTRNEKLFF
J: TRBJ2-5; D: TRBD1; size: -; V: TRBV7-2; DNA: TGTGCCAGCAGCTTTCTGGGACAGGGAGGCGAGACCCAGTACTTC; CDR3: CASSFLGQGGETQYF
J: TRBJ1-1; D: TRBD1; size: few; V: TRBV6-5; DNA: TGTGCCAGCAGCCGACAGGGGGAGAGCACTGAAGCTTTCTTT; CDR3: CASSRQGESTEAFF
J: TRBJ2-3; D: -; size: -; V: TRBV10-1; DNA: TGCGCCAGCAGTGACAGGGGGGCGACAGATACGCAGTATTTT; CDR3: CASSDRGATDTQYF
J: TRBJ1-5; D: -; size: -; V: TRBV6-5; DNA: TGTGCCAGCAGTTACTCGCAGGGGTTTCGCCAGCCCCAGCATTTT; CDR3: CASSYSQGFRQPQHF
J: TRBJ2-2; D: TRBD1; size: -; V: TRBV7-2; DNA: TGTGCCAGCAGCCTCTCACAGGGGGCTAACACCGGGGAGCTGTTTTTT; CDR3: CASSLSQGANTGELFF
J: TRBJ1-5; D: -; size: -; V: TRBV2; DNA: TGTGCCAGCGGAGGAGGGGAGGTAAAGCCCCAGCATTTT; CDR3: CASGGGEVKPQHF
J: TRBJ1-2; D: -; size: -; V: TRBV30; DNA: TGTGCCTGGGAGGAAAGTGGCTATGGCTACACCTTC; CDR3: CAWEESGYGYTF
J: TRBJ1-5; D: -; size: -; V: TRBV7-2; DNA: TGTGCCAGCAGCTTAGGTGGCAGCGGGCAGCCCCAGCATTTT; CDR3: CASSLGGSGQPQHF
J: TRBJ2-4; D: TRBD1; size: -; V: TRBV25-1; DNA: TGTGCCAGCAGTGACCGGGACAGGGAAATAGCCAAAAACATTCAGTACTTC; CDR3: CASSDRDREIAKNIQYF
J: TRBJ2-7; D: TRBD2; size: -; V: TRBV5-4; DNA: TGTGCCAGCAGCTTGGCGTTAGCGGGGGATATCTCTTCCTACGAGCAGTACTTC; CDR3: CASSLALAGDISSYEQYF
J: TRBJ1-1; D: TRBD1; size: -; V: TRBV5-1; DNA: TGCGCCAGCAGCTTGGAGGCATTGACAGGGCCGGGCACTGAAGCTTTCTTT; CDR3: CASSLEALTGPGTEAFF
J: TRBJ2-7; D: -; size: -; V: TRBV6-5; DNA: TGTGCCAGCAGTTACTCAAGGGGAACCCTCCACGAGCAGTACTTC; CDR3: CASSYSRGTLHEQYF
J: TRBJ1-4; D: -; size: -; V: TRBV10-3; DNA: TGTGCCATCAGCCCACAGGGAGCAACTAATGAAAAACTGTTTTTT; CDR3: CAISPQGATNEKLFF